A selection of T cell receptor beta chains follows, all from one sample in a study of blood T cell repertoires in COVID-19. Sequenced by immunoSEQ multiplex PCR; TCRdb stores in-frame clones only, minus some. The profile shows approximately 210,000 clones, 85% to 90% of them singletons. The sample comprised peripheral blood. These receptors were taken from a man aged 50 to 60 with COVID-19, enrolled during active disease. The CDR3 runs from the conserved cysteine through the conserved F or W. A D gene is named only where the DNA matches it firmly. Rows give clone size only sometimes, using once, few, many, or a class for an expanded clone.

>few|.|TRBV5-1|13|TRBJ2-5
TGCGCCAGCAGCTTGGGTGCCGGGGAGACCCAGTACTTC
CASSLGAGETQYF
>.|.|TRBV11-2|12|TRBJ1-2
TGTGCCAGCAGCTCCGGGAACTATGGCTACACCTTC
CASSSGNYGYTF
>.|.|TRBV9|15|TRBJ2-3
TGTGCCAGCAGCTTCGGGATTACTAGCACAGATACGCAGTATTTT
CASSFGITSTDTQYF
>few|.|TRBV5-1|14|TRBJ1-2
TGCGCCAGCAGCTTGACCCTAGGACAGAATGGCTACACCTTC
CASSLTLGQNGYTF
>.|.|TRBV4-3|15|TRBJ1-2
TGCGCCAGCAGCCAGGGCCGGGACACGAACTATGGCTACACCTTC
CASSQGRDTNYGYTF
>once|.|TRBV19|14|TRBJ1-4
TGTGCCAGTACTGGTTTAACTCCTAATGAAAAACTGTTTTTT
CASTGLTPNEKLFF
>once|TRBD1|TRBV4-3|16|TRBJ1-4
TGCGCCAGCAGCCAAGATCGGGGGACAGGGGACGAAAAACTGTTTTTT
CASSQDRGTGDEKLFF
>.|TRBD1|TRBV19|13|TRBJ1-5
TGTGCCAGTAGGTGGGGACAGAATCAGCCCCAGCATTTT
CASRWGQNQPQHF
>.|TRBD1|TRBV5-1|15|TRBJ2-7
TGCGCCAGCAGCTCCGTGACAGGGGTCTTTAACGAGCAGTACTTC
CASSSVTGVFNEQYF
>.|.|TRBV30|16|TRBJ2-1
TGTGCCTGGAGTGTATGGGGGGTTCTCTCCTACAATGAGCAGTTCTTC
CAWSVWGVLSYNEQFF
>.|.|TRBV9|15|TRBJ2-7
TGTGCCAGCAGCAAGGGGTCAGGGCCTTCCTACGAGCAGTACTTC
CASSKGSGPSYEQYF
>.|TRBD2|TRBV9|13|TRBJ2-1
TGTGCCAGCAGCGTAGACCCGGGACTAGAGCAGTTCTTC
CASSVDPGLEQFF
>.|TRBD1|TRBV3-1/TRBV3-2|13|TRBJ1-2
TGTGCCAGCAGCCAACAGGGGGCTCTTGGCTACACCTTC
CASSQQGALGYTF
>.|.|TRBV18|15|TRBJ1-4
TGTGCCAGCTCACCTCCCACAAGAATTAATGAAAAACTGTTTTTT
CASSPPTRINEKLFF
>.|TRBD1|TRBV2|14|TRBJ2-5
TGTGCCAGCAGTGAGAGGACAGGGGGAAAGACCCAGTACTTC
CASSERTGGKTQYF
>.|.|TRBV4-1|18|TRBJ1-2
TGCGCCAGCAGCCAATCACCACCAGACCAGGGAGGTACCTATGGCTACACCTTC
CASSQSPPDQGGTYGYTF
>.|TRBD2|TRBV27|14|TRBJ2-5
TGTGCCAGCAGTCCGGGACAGCGGGGGGGGACCCAGTACTTC
CASSPGQRGGTQYF
>.|.|TRBV11-2|16|TRBJ2-2
TGTGCCAGCAGCTCCACCGCCCCAGGGTCGGTCGGGGAGCTGTTTTTT
CASSSTAPGSVGELFF
>.|TRBD1|TRBV18|15|TRBJ2-7
TGTGCCAGCTCACCAAACCGGGACAGTACCTACGAGCAGTACTTC
CASSPNRDSTYEQYF
>.|.|TRBV5-1|15|TRBJ1-1
TGCGCCAGCAGCTTTGGTTCAGCAGGGAACACTGAAGCTTTCTTT
CASSFGSAGNTEAFF
>.|.|TRBV9|14|TRBJ2-5
TGTGCCAGCAGCGTACATCAGGGGTCGGAGACCCAGTACTTC
CASSVHQGSETQYF
>.|.|TRBV7-3|14|TRBJ2-1
TGTGCCAGCAGCTTAATTCAGGGTTCAAATGAGCAGTTCTTC
CASSLIQGSNEQFF
>once|.|TRBV18|15|TRBJ1-5
TGTGCCAGCTCACGGACAGAGGCAAGCCATCAGCCCCAGCATTTT
CASSRTEASHQPQHF
>.|TRBD2|TRBV10-3|14|TRBJ2-7
TGTGCCATCAGTGGGACTAGCGGGAGCCACGAGCAGTACTTC
CAISGTSGSHEQYF
>.|TRBD1|TRBV9|18|TRBJ2-6
TGTGCCAGCAGCGTAAGGGCAGGGGGCGGATCTGGGGCCAACGTCCTGACTTTC
CASSVRAGGGSGANVLTF
>few|.|TRBV5-1|15|TRBJ1-2
TGCGCCAGCAGCTTGTTAGGACAGCTGAACTATGGCTACACCTTC
CASSLLGQLNYGYTF
>once|TRBD1|TRBV6-5|14|TRBJ1-2
TGTGCCAGCACCCGAGGGGACAGGGCCTATGGCTACACCTTC
CASTRGDRAYGYTF
>.|.|TRBV5-4|16|TRBJ2-6
TGTGCCAGCAGCTCTGACATTACCTCTGGGGCCAACGTCCTGACTTTC
CASSSDITSGANVLTF
>.|TRBD1|TRBV5-1|13|TRBJ1-1
TGCGCCAGCAGTGGGACAGCCGACACTGAAGCTTTCTTT
CASSGTADTEAFF
>.|.|TRBV11-2|12|TRBJ2-5
TGTGCCAGCAGCCCTAGCCAAGAGACCCAGTACTTC
CASSPSQETQYF
>.|.|TRBV4-1|14|TRBJ1-2
TGCGCCAGCAGCACCGTCGAGGGAAACTATGGCTACACCTTC
CASSTVEGNYGYTF
>once|TRBD1|TRBV6-2/TRBV6-3|14|TRBJ2-3
TGTGCCAGCAGCCCCGGACAGGGAACGAAAGGGCAGTATTTT
CASSPGQGTKGQYF
>.|TRBD1|TRBV7-9|15|TRBJ1-6
TGTGCCAGCAGCTCCACGGGACAGATGTATTCACCCCTCCACTTT
CASSSTGQMYSPLHF
>few|TRBD1|TRBV19|15|TRBJ1-2
TGTGCCAGTAGTCCTAGTTGGGACAGGGGGCATGGCTACACCTTC
CASSPSWDRGHGYTF
>.|TRBD1|TRBV7-2|13|TRBJ1-1
TGTGCCAGCAGCTTCACAGGGGTCACTGAAGCTTTCTTT
CASSFTGVTEAFF
>.|.|TRBV6-5|13|TRBJ1-2
TGTGCCAGCAGTTTGGACAGAGACTATGGCTACACCTTC
CASSLDRDYGYTF
>.|TRBD1|TRBV5-6|13|TRBJ1-5
TGTGCCAGCAGCGCGGACAGGAATCAGCCCCAGCATTTT
CASSADRNQPQHF
>.|.|TRBV11-2|16|TRBJ1-5
TGTGCCAGCAGCTTAGATAGTGCAGGGAGGAGGCAGCCCCAGCATTTT
CASSLDSAGRRQPQHF
>.|.|TRBV3-1/TRBV3-2|16|TRBJ2-1
TGTGCCAGCAGCCAAGACCAGGGTTCCCCCTACAATGAGCAGTTCTTC
CASSQDQGSPYNEQFF
>.|.|TRBV7-6|18|TRBJ2-1
TGTGCCAGCAGCCAACAACTCGGACAGTTGACGTCCTACAATGAGCAGTTCTTC
CASSQQLGQLTSYNEQFF
>.|.|TRBV5-4|16|TRBJ1-2
TGTGCCAGCAGCTTGGGGGGGGTCCCTTTGCCTGGTGGCTACACCTTC
CASSLGGVPLPGGYTF
>once|.|TRBV19|13|TRBJ2-3
TGTGCCAGTAGTAACCGGGGCACAGATACGCAGTATTTT
CASSNRGTDTQYF
>.|.|TRBV27|15|TRBJ1-1
TGTGCCAGCAGTTTATATGGAGATCGGAACACTGAAGCTTTCTTT
CASSLYGDRNTEAFF
>.|TRBD1|TRBV30|14|TRBJ1-6
TGTGCCTGGAGTGTACAGGGGACCTATTCACCCCTCCACTTT
CAWSVQGTYSPLHF
>.|TRBD1|TRBV3-1/TRBV3-2|18|TRBJ1-3
TGTGCCAGCAGCCCACTCCCGGGACAGGGATTCACTGGAAACACCATATATTTT
CASSPLPGQGFTGNTIYF
>.|.|TRBV6-5|13|TRBJ2-7
TGTGCCACCCAAAGGGGGTTCTCCTACGAGCAGTACTTC
CATQRGFSYEQYF
>.|TRBD1|TRBV28|15|TRBJ1-1
TGTGCCAGCAGTTTCCCACAGGGGTCGGACACTGAAGCTTTCTTT
CASSFPQGSDTEAFF
>.|.|TRBV9|14|TRBJ2-5
TGTGCCAGCAGCGTAGACATAGGGGGAGAGACCCAGTACTTC
CASSVDIGGETQYF
>.|.|TRBV19|16|TRBJ1-2
TGTGCCAGTAGGGAAAATTCAGGATCAGCTAACTATGGCTACACCTTC
CASRENSGSANYGYTF
>.|TRBD1|TRBV3-1/TRBV3-2|16|TRBJ2-5
TGTGCCAGCAGCCAAGATTTAGGGAGAGGGGGCCGGACCCAGTACTTC
CASSQDLGRGGRTQYF
>.|TRBD2|TRBV9|15|TRBJ2-1
TGTGCCAGCAGCGTGGTACCTAGCGGGAGCGATGAGCAGTTCTTC
CASSVVPSGSDEQFF
>.|.|TRBV29-1|12|TRBJ1-4
TGCAGCGTTGCGGGTGATAATGAAAAACTGTTTTTT
CSVAGDNEKLFF
>.|TRBD1|TRBV27|16|TRBJ1-3
TGTGCCAGCAGTCCGCGGACAGGGCCCTCTGGAAACACCATATATTTT
CASSPRTGPSGNTIYF
>.|TRBD1|TRBV29-1|13|TRBJ1-4
TGCAGCGTTGTAGGGACAGGGAATGAAAAACTGTTTTTT
CSVVGTGNEKLFF